The entry that follows covers one T cell receptor beta chain sequence. Trimming removed 2 bases from V and 7 bases from J, with 6 bases in between. The CDR3 is 12 residues long. From germline, CDR1 is SGHDT and CDR2 YYEEEE. The data were taken from a study of control samples from healthy donors and cancer patients. Sequenced by immunoSEQ multiplex PCR; TCRdb stores in-frame clones only, minus some. Found here are under 100,000 clones, 93% of them singletons; the top ten hold around 1.5%. Sequencing was carried out using blood. The TCR was taken from a woman between 25 and 40 years old in good health. This chain uses TRBV5-6 with TRBJ2-2; D is undetermined. The DNA of the CDR3 is TGTGCCAGCAGCTTCGTCGGCGGGGAGCTGTTTTTT. This translates into CASSFVGGELFF.